This TCR beta chain was recovered during a study of vaccination effects on CD4 cells after COVID-19. The assay was immunoSEQ multiplex PCR, and TCRdb's table has in-frame clones only and misses some. The sample shows about 48,000 clones, 55% to 75% of them seen only once. This clone came up once. Its cognate antigen is unknown. Culture proceeded for more than nine days, and CD4+ T cells were then isolated. CDR3 length: 13 residues. V was cut by 8 bases and J by 1 base, with 9 bases left in between. Looked up from germline, CDR1 is MDHEN and CDR2 is SYDVKM. The V call is TRBV28, the J call TRBJ2-1, with D perhaps TRBD2 (6 bases). This sequence was found in a human donor who received a COVID-19 vaccine. The sample here was CD4+ T cells from PBMCs cultured without peptide, taken before COVID-19 vaccination. This CDR3 is CASSGLSYNEQFF. The CDR3 bases are TGTGCCAGCTCCGGACTATCCTACAATGAGCAGTTCTTC.